This T cell receptor (beta chain) stems from a study of CD8+ T cells in alopecia areata. Notes on the study in general: On tofacitinib, scalp and blood still held many of the expanded lesional clones. Both scalp clonality and the expanded CD8+ clones among the top 100 showed a significant decrease with tofacitinib.

This CDR3 has 14 residues. From germline, CDR1 is SGHRS and CDR2 YFSETQ. V dropped 0 bases and J dropped 0 bases, with 7 bases sitting between them. Remarks on this clone: Its cognate antigen is unknown.

Extraction and reverse transcription of RNA yielded cDNA as the sequencing template. The data were produced by immunoSEQ multiplex PCR, yet TCRdb's version contains in-frame clones alone and is incomplete. The sample consists of around 180,000 clones, roughly 70% of them appearing once. The sample's treatment: oral pan-JAK inhibitor, 5-10 mg twice daily. In alopecia areata patients, both lesional scalp punch biopsies and peripheral blood were collected. This TCR was recovered from a human donor with alopecia areata. The V and J genes are TRBV5-1 and TRBJ2-7; either TRBD1 or TRBD2 may fit D (5 bases each). The sequencing used CD4+ T cells sorted from blood, collected at week 49, from a patient treated with tofacitinib. CDR3 DNA: TGCGCCAGCAGCTTGGGGGGGATCTCCTACGAGCAGTACTTC. This translates into CASSLGGISYEQYF.